This TCR beta chain was sequenced during a study of blood T cell repertoires in COVID-19. Study overall: From T cells, B-cell-depleted T cells, or PBMCs came the material, which was cDNA or gDNA.

The table came from immunoSEQ multiplex PCR; TCRdb's copy has only in-frame clones and leaves some out. The repertoire includes approximately 240,000 clones, 79% of them detected once, and 3% to 4% sits in the top ten. Trimming cost V 3 bases and J 7 bases; bases outside gene matches: 17. This CDR3 contains 19 residues. The germline V gene has CDR1 MGHRA and CDR2 YSYEKL. The sequencing sample was made of peripheral blood. The TCR was taken from a woman between 40 and 55 years old with active or convalescent COVID-19. The rearrangement uses TRBV4-1 and TRBJ1-6, with 8 bases identical to TRBD1. The CDR3 is CASSHPRDRRTRGNSPLHF. The CDR3 DNA follows: TGCGCCAGCAGCCACCCCAGGGACAGGCGGACTAGGGGCAATTCACCCCTCCACTTT.